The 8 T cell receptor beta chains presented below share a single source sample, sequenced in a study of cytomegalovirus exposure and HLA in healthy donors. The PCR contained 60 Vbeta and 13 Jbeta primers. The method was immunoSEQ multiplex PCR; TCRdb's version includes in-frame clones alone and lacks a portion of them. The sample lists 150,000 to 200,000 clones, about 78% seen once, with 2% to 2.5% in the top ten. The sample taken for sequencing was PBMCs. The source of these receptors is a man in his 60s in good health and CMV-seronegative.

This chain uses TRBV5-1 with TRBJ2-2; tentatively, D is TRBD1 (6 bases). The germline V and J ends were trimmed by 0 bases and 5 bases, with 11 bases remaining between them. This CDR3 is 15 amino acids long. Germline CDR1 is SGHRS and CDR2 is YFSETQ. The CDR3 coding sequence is TGCGCCAGCAGCTTGGAGGGCAGGGGAACCGGGGAGCTGTTTTTT. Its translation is CASSLEGRGTGELFF. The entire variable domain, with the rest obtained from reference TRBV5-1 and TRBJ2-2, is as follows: KAGVTQTPRYLIKTRGQQVTLSCSPISGHRSVSWYQQTPGQGLQFLFEYFSETQRNKGNFPGRFSGRQFSNSRSEMNVSTLELGDSALYLCASSLEGRGTGELFFGEGSRLTVL.

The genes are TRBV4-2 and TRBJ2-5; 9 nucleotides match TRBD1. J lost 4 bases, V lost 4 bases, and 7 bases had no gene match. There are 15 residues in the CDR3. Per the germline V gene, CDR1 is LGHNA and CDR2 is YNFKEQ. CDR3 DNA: TGTGCCAGCAGCCCAGGGACAGGGCCGAGAGAGACCCAGTACTTC. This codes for CASSPGTGPRETQYF.

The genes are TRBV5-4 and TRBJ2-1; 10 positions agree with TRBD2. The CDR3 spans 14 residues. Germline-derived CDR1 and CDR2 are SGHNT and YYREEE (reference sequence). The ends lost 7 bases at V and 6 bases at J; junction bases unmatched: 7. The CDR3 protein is CASQPSGSSNEQFF. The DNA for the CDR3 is TGTGCCAGCCAACCTAGCGGGAGTTCCAATGAGCAGTTCTTC.

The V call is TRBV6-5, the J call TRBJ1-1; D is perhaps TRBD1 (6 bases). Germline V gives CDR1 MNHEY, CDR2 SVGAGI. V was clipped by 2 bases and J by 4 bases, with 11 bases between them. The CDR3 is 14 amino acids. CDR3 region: CASSYGGGGTEAFF. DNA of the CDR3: TGTGCCAGCAGTTACGGGGGAGGGGGCACTGAAGCTTTCTTT.

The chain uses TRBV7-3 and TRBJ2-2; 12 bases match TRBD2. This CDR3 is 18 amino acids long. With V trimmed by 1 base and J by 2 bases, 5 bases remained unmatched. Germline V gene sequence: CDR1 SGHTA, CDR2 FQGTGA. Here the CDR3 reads CASSLIGLAGFNTGELFF. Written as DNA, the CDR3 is TGTGCCAGCAGCTTAATAGGACTAGCGGGATTCAACACCGGGGAGCTGTTTTTT.

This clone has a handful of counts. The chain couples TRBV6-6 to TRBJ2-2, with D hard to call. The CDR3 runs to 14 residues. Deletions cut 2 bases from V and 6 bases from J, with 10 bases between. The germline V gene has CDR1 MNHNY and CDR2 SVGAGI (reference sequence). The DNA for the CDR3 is TGTGCCAGCAGTTACCCAAGCCCGCCCGGGGAGCTGTTTTTT. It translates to CASSYPSPPGELFF.

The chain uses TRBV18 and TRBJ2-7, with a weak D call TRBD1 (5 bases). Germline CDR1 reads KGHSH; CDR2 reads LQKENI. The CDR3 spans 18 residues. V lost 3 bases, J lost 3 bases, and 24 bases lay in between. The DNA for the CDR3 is TGTGCCAGCTCACCTTTAACAGCAGGGCTCTCATCCGGCTACGAGCAGTACTTC. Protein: CASSPLTAGLSSGYEQYF.

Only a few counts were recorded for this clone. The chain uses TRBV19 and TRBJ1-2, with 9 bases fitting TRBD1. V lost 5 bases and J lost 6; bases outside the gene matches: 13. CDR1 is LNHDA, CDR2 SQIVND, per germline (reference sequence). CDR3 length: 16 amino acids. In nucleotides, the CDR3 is TGTGCCAGTAGTCCTACTACAGGGGGCGGTTCTGATGGCTACACCTTC. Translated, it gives CASSPTTGGGSDGYTF. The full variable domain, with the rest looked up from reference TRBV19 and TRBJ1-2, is DGGITQSPKYLFRKEGQNVTLSCEQNLNHDAMYWYRQDPGQGLRLIYYSQIVNDFQKGDIAEGYSVSREKKESFPLTVTSAQKNPTAFYLCASSPTTGGGSDGYTFGSGTRLTVV.